This is a list of T cell receptor beta chains from one sample in a study of blood T cell repertoires in COVID-19. This table comes from immunoSEQ multiplex PCR, and its TCRdb copy is limited to in-frame clones, with some not included. The sample includes approximately 300,000 clones, 90% of them seen just once. Sequenced input: peripheral blood. The receptors stem from a woman in her twenties or thirties with COVID-19, enrolled during active disease. Each CDR3 is given with its conserved first and last residue. A D gene is named only where the DNA matches it firmly. Clone size is not always given. Where it is, it says once, few, many or a class for expanded clones.

v_call: TRBV28; d_call: TRBD1; j_call: TRBJ1-5; clone_size: .; cdr3_nt: TGTGCCAGCAGTTTATCGGACAGGGACAATCAGCCCCAGCATTTT; cdr3_aa: CASSLSDRDNQPQHF
v_call: TRBV20-1; d_call: .; j_call: TRBJ1-5; clone_size: .; cdr3_nt: TGCAGTGCAAGTTCAGGGCAGCCCCAGCATTTT; cdr3_aa: CSASSGQPQHF
v_call: TRBV7-9; d_call: .; j_call: TRBJ1-6; clone_size: few; cdr3_nt: TGTGCCAGCAGCCCAAGAAACAGGGCTGATTCACCCCTCCACTTT; cdr3_aa: CASSPRNRADSPLHF
v_call: TRBV6-5; d_call: TRBD1; j_call: TRBJ1-2; clone_size: .; cdr3_nt: TGTGCCAGCAGTCCCCACTCACAGGGGGCCTATGGCTACACCTTC; cdr3_aa: CASSPHSQGAYGYTF
v_call: TRBV2; d_call: TRBD1; j_call: TRBJ2-7; clone_size: .; cdr3_nt: TGTGCCAGCGAACCACGGGACAGGGGGCATGGGGAGCAGTACTTC; cdr3_aa: CASEPRDRGHGEQYF
v_call: TRBV6-5; d_call: .; j_call: TRBJ1-1; clone_size: .; cdr3_nt: TGTGCCAGCACTCAGGCCCCCGCCACTGAAGCTTTCTTT; cdr3_aa: CASTQAPATEAFF
v_call: TRBV4-2; d_call: TRBD1; j_call: TRBJ2-7; clone_size: .; cdr3_nt: TGTGCCAGCAGCCAAGATAAGGGACAGGGGTACGAGCAGTACTTC; cdr3_aa: CASSQDKGQGYEQYF
v_call: TRBV10-3; d_call: TRBD2; j_call: TRBJ2-1; clone_size: .; cdr3_nt: TGTGCCATCGGAACTAGCGGGAGTAATGAGCAGTTCTTC; cdr3_aa: CAIGTSGSNEQFF
v_call: TRBV2; d_call: TRBD2; j_call: TRBJ2-7; clone_size: .; cdr3_nt: TGTGCCAGCAGTCTGGGACTAGCGGGACCCTACGAGCAGTACTTC; cdr3_aa: CASSLGLAGPYEQYF
v_call: TRBV28; d_call: TRBD1; j_call: TRBJ1-1; clone_size: .; cdr3_nt: TGTGCCAGCAGTCCTACGGACAGGGAACTTGAAGCTTTCTTT; cdr3_aa: CASSPTDRELEAFF
v_call: TRBV10-3; d_call: TRBD1; j_call: TRBJ1-5; clone_size: once; cdr3_nt: TGTGCCACCGGGACAGGGAGATCGAATAGCAATCAGCCCCAGCATTTT; cdr3_aa: CATGTGRSNSNQPQHF
v_call: TRBV27; d_call: TRBD1; j_call: TRBJ2-1; clone_size: .; cdr3_nt: TGTGCCAGCAGTTGGAACCGGGACAGGGACTTCAATGAGCAGTTCTTC; cdr3_aa: CASSWNRDRDFNEQFF
v_call: TRBV24-1; d_call: TRBD2; j_call: TRBJ2-2; clone_size: .; cdr3_nt: TGTGCCACCAGTGACCCGCCGGGACTAGCGGGATCCGGGGAGCTGTTTTTT; cdr3_aa: CATSDPPGLAGSGELFF
v_call: TRBV6-2/TRBV6-3; d_call: .; j_call: TRBJ2-7; clone_size: .; cdr3_nt: TGTGCCAGCAGTTACATCCCACAGGGACCCTACGAGCAGTACTTC; cdr3_aa: CASSYIPQGPYEQYF
v_call: TRBV19; d_call: TRBD1; j_call: TRBJ2-4; clone_size: .; cdr3_nt: TGTGCCAGTAGTCCAGCCGGGACAGGGGCAAACATTCAGTACTTC; cdr3_aa: CASSPAGTGANIQYF
v_call: TRBV5-5; d_call: TRBD2; j_call: TRBJ2-1; clone_size: once; cdr3_nt: TGTGCCAGCAGCTTGGCTAGGGGACTAGAGGGGAATGAGCAGTTCTTC; cdr3_aa: CASSLARGLEGNEQFF
v_call: TRBV30; d_call: TRBD1; j_call: TRBJ1-4; clone_size: .; cdr3_nt: TGTGCCTGGTCAACAGGGGCAACTAATGAAAAACTGTTTTTT; cdr3_aa: CAWSTGATNEKLFF
v_call: TRBV19; d_call: .; j_call: TRBJ1-2; clone_size: .; cdr3_nt: TGTGCCAGTAGTTCTCGACAGTCTCAATTTTATGGCTACACCTTC; cdr3_aa: CASSSRQSQFYGYTF
v_call: TRBV2; d_call: TRBD1; j_call: TRBJ1-6; clone_size: once; cdr3_nt: TGTGCCAGCAGGGGAGGGACAGGGGAGAGTCCCTATAATTCACCCCTCCACTTT; cdr3_aa: CASRGGTGESPYNSPLHF
v_call: TRBV4-3; d_call: .; j_call: TRBJ2-1; clone_size: .; cdr3_nt: TGCGCCAGCAGCCGCCTGGGAGGCGGATCGGGTAATGAGCAGTTCTTC; cdr3_aa: CASSRLGGGSGNEQFF
v_call: TRBV28; d_call: .; j_call: TRBJ1-2; clone_size: .; cdr3_nt: TGTGCCAGCAGTCTTGGGACTATCTATGGCTACACCTTC; cdr3_aa: CASSLGTIYGYTF
v_call: TRBV6-2/TRBV6-3; d_call: .; j_call: TRBJ1-5; clone_size: .; cdr3_nt: TGTGCCAGCAGTTTATGGGCAGGGGCAGGCAATCAGCCCCAGCATTTT; cdr3_aa: CASSLWAGAGNQPQHF
v_call: TRBV15; d_call: TRBD2; j_call: TRBJ2-2; clone_size: .; cdr3_nt: TGTGCCACCAGCAGGGCTAGCGGGAGGATCGGGGAGCTGTTTTTT; cdr3_aa: CATSRASGRIGELFF
v_call: TRBV6-5; d_call: TRBD1; j_call: TRBJ2-7; clone_size: few; cdr3_nt: TGTGCGAGCCGGACCGGGACAGGGGCCTCCTACGAGCAGTACTTC; cdr3_aa: CASRTGTGASYEQYF
v_call: TRBV4-3; d_call: .; j_call: TRBJ2-7; clone_size: .; cdr3_nt: TGCGCCAGCAGCCCCAGTAAGGACAACTCCTACGAGCAGTACTTC; cdr3_aa: CASSPSKDNSYEQYF
v_call: TRBV3-1/TRBV3-2; d_call: TRBD2; j_call: TRBJ2-7; clone_size: .; cdr3_nt: TGTGCCAGCAGCCCACGGACTAGCAGCCCCTACGAGCAGTACTTC; cdr3_aa: CASSPRTSSPYEQYF
v_call: TRBV2; d_call: TRBD2; j_call: TRBJ2-2; clone_size: .; cdr3_nt: TGTGCCAGCAGAAAAGAAGCGGGAGGGACCGGGGAGCTGTTTTTT; cdr3_aa: CASRKEAGGTGELFF
v_call: TRBV7-2; d_call: TRBD2; j_call: TRBJ2-1; clone_size: .; cdr3_nt: TGTGCCAGCAGCTTCACTAGCGGGAGCGCAAATGAGCAGTTCTTC; cdr3_aa: CASSFTSGSANEQFF
v_call: TRBV6-6; d_call: TRBD1; j_call: TRBJ2-7; clone_size: .; cdr3_nt: TGTGCCAGCAGTTACGGTGGACAGGGCTACGAGCAGTACTTC; cdr3_aa: CASSYGGQGYEQYF
v_call: TRBV7-2; d_call: .; j_call: TRBJ2-7; clone_size: once; cdr3_nt: TGTGCCAGCAGCTCGCGGGCCTTCTACGAGCAGTACTTC; cdr3_aa: CASSSRAFYEQYF
v_call: TRBV10-2; d_call: TRBD2; j_call: TRBJ2-1; clone_size: .; cdr3_nt: TGCGCCAGCAGTATAGCGGGAGACACCTACAATGAGCAGTTCTTC; cdr3_aa: CASSIAGDTYNEQFF
v_call: TRBV28; d_call: TRBD1; j_call: TRBJ1-4; clone_size: .; cdr3_nt: TGTGCCAGCAGTCGGGCAGGGGGCGATGAAAAACTGTTTTTT; cdr3_aa: CASSRAGGDEKLFF
v_call: TRBV28; d_call: TRBD2; j_call: TRBJ2-5; clone_size: .; cdr3_nt: TGTGCCAGCAGTTCACCGAGGGCTAGCGGGAGTGAGACCCAGTACTTC; cdr3_aa: CASSSPRASGSETQYF
v_call: TRBV4-1; d_call: .; j_call: TRBJ2-7; clone_size: .; cdr3_nt: TGCGCCAGCAGCCAAGTTACAGGGTATTACGAGCAGTACTTC; cdr3_aa: CASSQVTGYYEQYF
v_call: TRBV3-1/TRBV3-2; d_call: TRBD1; j_call: TRBJ1-2; clone_size: .; cdr3_nt: TGTGCCAGCAGCCACGCCGGGACAGGGACTTCGGGGAGCTACACCTTC; cdr3_aa: CASSHAGTGTSGSYTF
v_call: TRBV11-2; d_call: TRBD1; j_call: TRBJ1-1; clone_size: .; cdr3_nt: TGTGCCAGCAGCAGGACAGGGACCAAAGCTTTCTTT; cdr3_aa: CASSRTGTKAFF
v_call: TRBV19; d_call: TRBD2; j_call: TRBJ2-7; clone_size: .; cdr3_nt: TGTGCCAGTAGTAGGGGACTAGCGCAAGAGCAGTACTTC; cdr3_aa: CASSRGLAQEQYF
v_call: TRBV4-1; d_call: .; j_call: TRBJ2-5; clone_size: .; cdr3_nt: TGCGCTAGCAGCCGGGCAGGCGATAAAGAGACCCAGTACTTC; cdr3_aa: CASSRAGDKETQYF
v_call: TRBV11-2; d_call: TRBD2; j_call: TRBJ2-5; clone_size: .; cdr3_nt: TGTGCCCGCAGCCGGGGGGGGGCAGGGGCCCAAGAGACCCAGTACTTC; cdr3_aa: CARSRGGAGAQETQYF
v_call: TRBV11-2; d_call: .; j_call: TRBJ2-1; clone_size: .; cdr3_nt: TGTGCCAGCAGCTCGACTCCCGGCAATGAGCAGTTCTTC; cdr3_aa: CASSSTPGNEQFF
v_call: TRBV2; d_call: TRBD1; j_call: TRBJ1-3; clone_size: .; cdr3_nt: TGTGCCAGCAAGGCAGGGACAGGGCAGAAAAACACCATATATTTT; cdr3_aa: CASKAGTGQKNTIYF
v_call: TRBV19; d_call: TRBD2; j_call: TRBJ2-5; clone_size: .; cdr3_nt: TGTGCCAGTAGTCCCCATGGGACTAGCGGGGCGGAGACCCAGTACTTC; cdr3_aa: CASSPHGTSGAETQYF
v_call: TRBV29-1; d_call: .; j_call: TRBJ2-7; clone_size: once; cdr3_nt: TGCAGCGTTGCCGGGGGGACAGGACGCTACGAGCAGTACTTC; cdr3_aa: CSVAGGTGRYEQYF
v_call: TRBV9; d_call: TRBD2; j_call: TRBJ2-3; clone_size: .; cdr3_nt: TGTGCCAGCAGCTTCGGGACTAGCGGGACCACAGATACGCAGTATTTT; cdr3_aa: CASSFGTSGTTDTQYF
v_call: TRBV30; d_call: .; j_call: TRBJ2-7; clone_size: .; cdr3_nt: TGTGCCTGGAGTTGGGGCAGGCGCCCCTACGAGCAGTACTTC; cdr3_aa: CAWSWGRRPYEQYF
v_call: TRBV11-2; d_call: .; j_call: TRBJ2-3; clone_size: .; cdr3_nt: TGTGCCAGCAGCTTCCAGGGTCTAGACACAGATACGCAGTATTTT; cdr3_aa: CASSFQGLDTDTQYF
v_call: TRBV6-6; d_call: TRBD1; j_call: TRBJ1-1; clone_size: .; cdr3_nt: TGTGCCAGCAGCCGAGACAGGGTCCCCACTGAAGCTTTCTTT; cdr3_aa: CASSRDRVPTEAFF
v_call: TRBV29-1; d_call: .; j_call: TRBJ1-1; clone_size: .; cdr3_nt: TGCAGCGTTGAAGATCCCCAGGCAGCCAACACTGAAGCTTTCTTT; cdr3_aa: CSVEDPQAANTEAFF
v_call: TRBV7-6; d_call: .; j_call: TRBJ2-1; clone_size: .; cdr3_nt: TGTGCCAGCAGCGGAGGGACTGAATACAATGAGCAGTTCTTC; cdr3_aa: CASSGGTEYNEQFF
v_call: TRBV5-1; d_call: TRBD2; j_call: TRBJ2-1; clone_size: .; cdr3_nt: TGCGCCAGCAGCTTACTAGCGAATGAGCAGTTCTTC; cdr3_aa: CASSLLANEQFF